These 24 T cell receptor beta chains were sequenced from one sample in a study of cytomegalovirus exposure and HLA in healthy donors. Use of 60 Vbeta and 13 Jbeta primers characterized the PCR. The repertoire was sequenced with immunoSEQ multiplex PCR; TCRdb's copy has only in-frame clones and lacks some. The sample holds hundreds of thousands of clones, around four fifths seen once. Sequenced input: PBMCs. These receptors all come from a woman aged 60-75 years in good health and CMV-seropositive.

The rearrangement uses TRBV5-4 and TRBJ2-1; TRBD2 matches at 14 bases. CDR1 and CDR2 from the germline V gene are SGHNT and YYREEE (reference sequence). The CDR3 is 17 residues long. After removal of 0 bases from V and 7 bases from J, the junction contained 6 bases not matched to a gene. DNA for the CDR3: TGTGCCAGCAGCTTGGGACTAGCGGGGGGGTTAGGGAATGAGCAGTTCTTC. Its protein product is CASSLGLAGGLGNEQFF. Based on the CDR3 plus reference TRBV5-4 and TRBJ2-1, the full variable domain is ETGVTQSPTHLIKTRGQQVTLRCSSQSGHNTVSWYQQALGQGPQFIFQYYREEENGRGNFPPRFSGLQFPNYSSELNVNALELDDSALYLCASSLGLAGGLGNEQFFGPGTRLTVL.

The chain couples TRBV27 to TRBJ1-1; 8 bases fit TRBD1. This CDR3 region has 13 residues. Germline CDR1 is MNHEY and CDR2 is SMNVEV (reference sequence). With 4 bases clipped from V and 9 bases from J, the junction kept 7 bases outside the gene matches. The chain's CDR3 is CASSSVGQVKAFF. CDR3 in DNA: TGTGCCAGCAGTTCCGTGGGACAGGTAAAAGCTTTCTTT.

The DNA for the CDR3 is TGTGCCAGCAGCCCTGATGCGGGGGCGACAGATACGCAGTATTTT. This translates into CASSPDAGATDTQYF. The V and J genes are TRBV7-9 and TRBJ2-3; D might be TRBD2 (7 bases). CDR1 and CDR2 (germline): SEHNR, FQNEAQ (reference sequence). CDR3 length equals 15 residues. V was trimmed by 5 bases and J by 3 bases, leaving 15 bases between them.

The chain employs TRBV5-4 and TRBJ2-1; 12 positions agree with TRBD1. V lost 4 bases, J lost 7 bases, and 15 bases stayed unmatched. Germline CDR1 reads SGHNT; CDR2 reads YYREEE (reference sequence). The CDR3 extends over 18 amino acids. The CDR3 coding sequence is TGTGCCAGCAGCGGGGGACAGGGGGCCTTTAACGGTGGAAATGAGCAGTTCTTC. It codes for CASSGGQGAFNGGNEQFF.

The V call is TRBV10-3, the J call TRBJ2-1; perhaps TRBD2 as D (7 bases). The CDR3 has 15 amino acids. V was trimmed by 6 bases and J by 6 bases, leaving 18 bases between them. Per germline, CDR1 ENHRY and CDR2 SYGVKD. CDR3 amino acids: CAIRDLAVGGNEQFF. The CDR3, as DNA: TGTGCCATCAGAGATCTAGCGGTAGGGGGCAATGAGCAGTTCTTC.

This clone was seen a handful of times. This chain links TRBV18 with TRBJ1-1, with 8 bases matching TRBD1. CDR3 length: 12 residues. The V and J ends lost 3 bases and 6 bases, in that order; junction bases with no gene match: 0. CDR1 KGHSH and CDR2 LQKENI come from the germline V gene. In nucleotides, the CDR3 is TGTGCCAGCTCACCCAGGGGGCCTGAAGCTTTCTTT. Its protein product is CASSPRGPEAFF.

The rearrangement uses TRBV7-8 and TRBJ1-5; D is possibly TRBD1 (5 bases). The CDR3 sequence is 15 residues long. V lost 5 bases, J lost 3 bases, and 14 bases lay in between. Germline CDR1 is SGHVS and CDR2 is FQNEAQ. The CDR3: CASSPSGHPNQPQHF. The CDR3 nucleotides are TGTGCCAGCAGCCCTTCCGGACATCCCAATCAGCCCCAGCATTTT.

The chain is built from TRBV18 and TRBJ1-1; D gene uncertain. The CDR3 runs 13 residues. The germline V gene has CDR1 KGHSH and CDR2 LQKENI. Deletions cut 7 bases from V and 5 bases from J, with 14 bases between. DNA for the CDR3: TGTGCCAGCTATTACGGTAAATATACTGAAGCTTTCTTT. This sequence encodes CASYYGKYTEAFF. Full variable domain (missing parts from reference TRBV18 and TRBJ1-1): NAGVMQNPRHLVRRRGQEARLRCSPMKGHSHVYWYRQLPEEGLKFMVYLQKENIIDESGMPKERFSAEFPKEGPSILRIQQVVRGDSAAYFCASYYGKYTEAFFGQGTRLTVV.

Only one count was recorded for this clone. J is TRBJ1-2 and V is TRBV5-1, with 7 bases aligning to TRBD1. This CDR3 has 15 residues. J gave up 1 base and V 4 bases, and 7 bases lay outside the gene matches. CDR1 and CDR2 (germline): SGHRS, YFSETQ. CDR3: CASSPGGGFNYGYTF. Here the CDR3 DNA reads TGCGCCAGCAGCCCGGGAGGGGGCTTTAACTATGGCTACACCTTC.

The rearrangement joins TRBV5-1 to TRBJ2-7; D possibly corresponds to TRBD2 (5 bases). From germline, CDR1 is SGHRS and CDR2 YFSETQ. CDR3 length: 16 amino acids. Trimming shortened V by 0 bases and J by 3 bases, and 16 bases separated the two germline ends. CDR3 nucleotides: TGCGCCAGCAGCTTGGCCGGACCCACGGGAATCTACGAGCAGTACTTC. As protein: CASSLAGPTGIYEQYF. The variable domain in full, with the rest retrieved from reference TRBV5-1 and TRBJ2-7, is KAGVTQTPRYLIKTRGQQVTLSCSPISGHRSVSWYQQTPGQGLQFLFEYFSETQRNKGNFPGRFSGRQFSNSRSEMNVSTLELGDSALYLCASSLAGPTGIYEQYFGPGTRLTVT.

The J gene is TRBJ2-5, the V gene TRBV30; TRBD2 might be the D (6 bases). In germline, CDR1 is GTSNPN, CDR2 SVGIG (reference sequence). V was pared by 3 bases and J by 4 bases, with 15 bases between. CDR3 size: 14 residues. The CDR3 spells CAWRHQGGRETQYF. CDR3 sequence (DNA): TGTGCCTGGAGGCACCAGGGAGGACGAGAGACCCAGTACTTC.

For this clone: Its ends do not fully match the called genes, so a read error is possible. This chain links TRBV6-6 with TRBJ2-5; tentative D call: TRBD1 (6 bases). Germline assignment: CDR1 MNHNY and CDR2 SVGAGI (reference sequence). The CDR3 has 15 amino acids. The DNA of the CDR3 is TGTGCCAGCAGTTCCGGACGGACAGTCCAAGAGGCCCAGTACTTC. Protein: CASSSGRTVQEAQYF.

This rearrangement joins TRBV4-2 to TRBJ2-7, with TRBD2 matching over 9 bases. CDR1 is LGHNA, CDR2 YNFKEQ, per germline. V shed 2 bases and J 2 bases; nucleotides not matched to a gene: 1. This CDR3 has 14 residues. Here the CDR3 DNA reads TGTGCCAGCAGCCAACCTAGCGGGGCCTACGAGCAGTACTTC. Protein sequence: CASSQPSGAYEQYF.

The rearrangement links TRBV7-2 to TRBJ2-5, with 9 positions matching TRBD1. The CDR3 has 15 residues. The ends lost 5 bases at V and 4 bases at J; junction bases unmatched: 8. Germline values: CDR1 SGHTA, CDR2 FQGNSA. CDR3 in amino acids: CASSKPGQGGETQYF. The CDR3 nucleotides are TGTGCCAGCAGCAAACCGGGACAGGGAGGAGAGACCCAGTACTTC.

This clone was counted a few times. This rearrangement joins TRBV30 to TRBJ2-2; D gene ambiguous. The germline V gene has CDR1 GTSNPN and CDR2 SVGIG (reference sequence). CDR3 length: 13 residues. Trimming cost V 0 bases and J 8 bases, with 10 bases left between them. The CDR3 loop is CAWSVLLWGELFF. CDR3 sequence (DNA): TGTGCCTGGAGTGTACTGCTCTGGGGGGAGCTGTTTTTT.

The chain joins TRBV29-1 to TRBJ2-5; 9 nucleotides line up with TRBD2. V was pared by 3 bases and J by 9 bases, with 8 bases of the junction left unmatched. The germline V gene has CDR1 SQVTM and CDR2 ANQGSEA. This CDR3 has 13 amino acids. CDR3 DNA: TGCAGCGTTGAGGAACCGCGGGGGGGGGCCCAGTACTTC. Protein: CSVEEPRGGAQYF.

The V gene is TRBV7-4, the J gene TRBJ1-2; no firm D call. This CDR3 spans 10 amino acids. With 5 bases removed from V and 5 bases from J, the gap between germline ends came to 3 bases. CDR1 and CDR2 from the germline V gene are SGHVT and SQSDAQ. The CDR3 sequence: CASSHYGYTF. CDR3 nucleotide sequence: TGTGCCAGCAGCCATTATGGCTACACCTTC.

The J gene is TRBJ1-2, the V gene TRBV7-9, with unresolved D. Per the germline V gene, CDR1 is SEHNR and CDR2 is FQNEAQ (reference sequence). The CDR3 is 15 amino acids. Deletions cut 2 bases from V and 4 bases from J, with 14 bases between. The CDR3 nucleotides read TGTGCCAGCAGCTTATCCGCAGAGGGCGGCTATGGCTACACCTTC. Translated, it gives CASSLSAEGGYGYTF.

V is TRBV7-9 and J is TRBJ1-2; 9 bases are shared with TRBD1. V shed 7 bases and J 6 bases; nucleotides not matched to a gene: 12. Germline V gene sequence: CDR1 SEHNR, CDR2 FQNEAQ (reference sequence). The CDR3 loop spans 15 amino acids. CDR3 sequence reads: CASTNWDRDHDGYTF. CDR3 coding DNA: TGTGCCAGCACCAACTGGGACAGGGATCACGATGGCTACACCTTC.

In nucleotides, the CDR3 is TGCGCCAGCTCTCAGGGGGGTACCGAGCAGTACTTC. It yields the protein CASSQGGTEQYF. The genes are TRBV5-1 and TRBJ2-7; a weak D match, TRBD1 (7 bases). Germline V gives CDR1 SGHRS, CDR2 YFSETQ. The CDR3 spans 12 residues. V gave up 7 bases and J gave up 6 bases, with 14 bases separating them.

This clone was seen a few times. The genes are TRBV5-1 and TRBJ1-1; D is ambiguous. CDR3 length: 16 residues. V was shortened by 0 bases and J by 10 bases, with 22 bases between the two germline ends. Germline V gives CDR1 SGHRS, CDR2 YFSETQ. The CDR3 DNA sequence: TGCGCCAGCAGCTTGGGGGTTACGCAAACGGGTTTGAGAGCTTTCTTT. Its translation: CASSLGVTQTGLRAFF.

The chain couples TRBV9 to TRBJ2-5, with 10 nucleotides matching TRBD1. CDR1 and CDR2 from the germline V gene are SGDLS and YYNGEE. With V trimmed by 0 bases and J by 4 bases, 3 bases remained unmatched. The CDR3 is 15 amino acids. The DNA of the CDR3 is TGTGCCAGCAGCGTAGCGGGACAGGGGATAGAGACCCAGTACTTC. It encodes CASSVAGQGIETQYF.

V gene TRBV27 combines with J gene TRBJ2-5; weak D call: TRBD1 (6 bases). Between the trimmed V and J ends, which lost 3 bases and 5 bases, there was a span of 10 bases. There are 13 residues in the CDR3. The germline V gene has CDR1 MNHEY and CDR2 SMNVEV (reference sequence). The CDR3 DNA sequence: TGTGCCAGCAGTTTCCAGGGGAAGGAGACCCAGTACTTC. This translates into CASSFQGKETQYF.

This clone was observed once. The chain uses TRBV7-7 and TRBJ2-5, with TRBD1 matching over 8 bases. Germline values: CDR1 SSHAT, CDR2 FNYEAQ (reference sequence). CDR3 length: 12 amino acids. V lost 8 bases, J lost 4 bases, and 3 bases stayed unmatched. The CDR3 loop is CASGQGRETQYF. The CDR3 DNA reads TGTGCCAGCGGACAGGGCAGAGAGACCCAGTACTTC.